One and the same sample provided the 10 T cell receptor beta chains below, sequenced in a study of T cell responses to AZD1222 COVID-19 vaccine. Here immunoSEQ multiplex PCR was the method, and the copy in TCRdb shows in-frame clones only, minus some. The sample contains roughly 130,000 clones, 80% to 90% of which appear only once. Here the sequenced sample was peripheral blood, taken on day 0 of AZD1222 vaccination. The receptors stem from an adult in good health.

This clone was observed a single time. The chain is built from TRBV28 and TRBJ1-5; 8 positions agree with TRBD1. Germline V gene data show CDR1 as MDHEN and CDR2 as SYDVKM. The V gene end was trimmed by 6 bases and the J gene end by 1 base; junction bases not matched to a gene: 11. The CDR3 is 17 residues long. CDR3 coding DNA: TGTGCCAGCAGCGCCGACAGGGGCGTGCGCAGCAATCAGCCCCAGCATTTT. This translates into CASSADRGVRSNQPQHF.

The chain is built from TRBV6-2 or TRBV6-3 and TRBJ1-2, with 10 bases identical to TRBD1. Germline assignment: CDR1 MNHEY and CDR2 SVGEGT. Unmatched junction bases numbered 3, after V lost 5 bases and J lost 6 bases. The CDR3 spans 13 residues. The CDR3 DNA is TGTGCCAGCAGTATCGGGACAGGGGATGGCTACACCTTC. Translating gives CASSIGTGDGYTF.

This chain connects TRBV2 to TRBJ2-2; D is undetermined. The germline V and J ends were trimmed by 0 bases and 4 bases, with 3 bases remaining between them. The CDR3 loop spans 13 amino acids. In germline, CDR1 is SNHLY, CDR2 FYNNEI. The CDR3 bases are TGTGCCAGCAGTGAAGCTTCCACCGGGGAGCTGTTTTTT. Its translation: CASSEASTGELFF.

V gene TRBV6-1 combines with J gene TRBJ2-6; 7 bases match TRBD2. This CDR3 region has 18 residues. V dropped 2 bases and J dropped 0; count of bases not matched to a gene: 7. Germline loops: CDR1 MNHNS, CDR2 SASEGT. This CDR3 reads CASSEWGGGSSGANVLTF. The CDR3 DNA reads TGTGCCAGCAGTGAATGGGGGGGAGGGAGCTCTGGGGCCAACGTCCTGACTTTC.

The chain is built from TRBV3-1 (or the pseudogene TRBV3-2) and TRBJ1-1; no clear D gene. V gave up 1 base and J gave up 1 base, with 7 bases separating them. There are 14 residues in the CDR3. Germline CDR1 reads LGHDT; CDR2 reads YNNKEL (reference sequence). The CDR3 spells CASSQVGENTEAFF. CDR3 nucleotides: TGTGCCAGCAGCCAAGTAGGAGAGAACACTGAAGCTTTCTTT.

The chain links TRBV5-1 to TRBJ1-1; 9 bases line up with TRBD1. CDR1 and CDR2 (germline): SGHRS, YFSETQ. V was pared by 2 bases and J by 4 bases, with 3 bases of the junction left unmatched. This CDR3 contains 14 residues. CDR3 coding DNA: TGCGCCAGCAGCTTAACAGGGGGCAGCACTGAAGCTTTCTTT. Residues: CASSLTGGSTEAFF.

V is TRBV4-3 and J is TRBJ2-1; 8 positions agree with TRBD2. This CDR3 region has 18 residues. After removal of 2 bases from V and 7 bases from J, the junction contained 16 bases not matched to a gene. The germline V gene encodes CDR1 LGHNA and CDR2 YSLEER. CDR3 protein: CASSQSSFRGRNENEQFF. The CDR3 DNA sequence: TGCGCCAGCAGCCAAAGTTCTTTCCGCGGGAGGAACGAGAATGAGCAGTTCTTC.

The rearrangement links TRBV5-1 to TRBJ1-1; a possible D gene is TRBD1 (6 bases). Trimming took off 4 bases at V and 5 bases at J, with 18 bases between the two ends. The length of the CDR3 is 15 residues. Germline V gene sequence: CDR1 SGHRS, CDR2 YFSETQ. The CDR3 DNA reads as TGCGCCAGCAGCGCGAACAGGGTGGCGGGGACTGAAGCTTTCTTT. This codes for CASSANRVAGTEAFF.

The genes are TRBV10-3 and TRBJ2-1; 8 positions match TRBD2. V gave up 4 bases and J gave up 7 bases; unmatched junction bases: 12. The CDR3 contains 16 residues. Germline V gene lookup returns CDR1 ENHRY and CDR2 SYGVKD. The CDR3 nucleotides read TGTGCCATCAGTGGCCCCAGAGCGGGAGTGAAGAATGAGCAGTTCTTC. Residues: CAISGPRAGVKNEQFF.

V usage is TRBV9 and J usage is TRBJ2-7; D is possibly TRBD2 (6 bases). The CDR3 is 14 amino acids. The V end lost 3 bases, the J end lost 3 bases, and 13 bases lay between the germline ends. Germline loops: CDR1 SGDLS, CDR2 YYNGEE. The CDR3: CASSETGEYYEQYF. In nucleotides, the CDR3 is TGTGCCAGCAGCGAAACGGGAGAATACTACGAGCAGTACTTC.